The rows below give T cell receptor beta chains drawn from one sample of a study of response to subunit inactivated influenza vaccine. TCRdb analysed the RT-PCR reads with MiXCR anew, one entry per CDR3 protein. The sample gives roughly 460,000 distinct CDR3 sequences, approximately 11% of which show up once; about 12% is in the top ten. Here the sequenced sample was PBMCs from blood, taken more than 35 days after vaccination. Receptors originate from a man aged 45 to 65 who received an inactivated influenza vaccine. CDR3s include the opening cysteine and the closing phenylalanine or tryptophan. A D gene is named only where the DNA matches it firmly.

D gene: -; V gene: TRBV12-3/TRBV12-4; CDR3 protein: CASSLVTLGETQYF
D gene: TRBD1; V gene: TRBV5-1; CDR3 protein: CASSLIQGTGELFF
D gene: TRBD1; V gene: TRBV28; CDR3 protein: CASTQTGGGNTEAFF
D gene: TRBD1; V gene: TRBV7-6; CDR3 protein: CASSDESGQGPEGEAFF
D gene: -; V gene: TRBV11-2; CDR3 protein: CASSWGSIHNEQFF
D gene: -; V gene: TRBV29-1; CDR3 protein: CSVEERSHGNTGELFF
D gene: -; V gene: TRBV12-3/TRBV12-4; CDR3 protein: CASSKQGPQPQHF
D gene: TRBD2; V gene: TRBV11-1; CDR3 protein: CASSSSDGGKYFHNEQFF
D gene: -; V gene: TRBV10-3; CDR3 protein: CAISKTGDGYTF
D gene: -; V gene: TRBV10-2; CDR3 protein: CASSHREFADTQYF
D gene: TRBD1; V gene: TRBV29-1; CDR3 protein: CSVKQGARDTGELFF
D gene: TRBD2; V gene: TRBV12-3/TRBV12-4; CDR3 protein: CASSSGTSGRAGEQFF
D gene: -; V gene: TRBV6-5; CDR3 protein: CASSSLPRPFSTDTQYF
D gene: -; V gene: TRBV9; CDR3 protein: CASSPGDLKGNEQFF
D gene: -; V gene: TRBV11-2; CDR3 protein: CASSYQGNTEAFF
D gene: -; V gene: TRBV24-1; CDR3 protein: CATSDFPVRSSYEQYF
D gene: -; V gene: TRBV20-1; CDR3 protein: CSAGAGFANTGELFF
D gene: -; V gene: TRBV6-2/TRBV6-3; CDR3 protein: CASLPAGVIYEQYF
D gene: TRBD2; V gene: TRBV7-9; CDR3 protein: CASSLGTSGLNNEQFF
D gene: -; V gene: TRBV15; CDR3 protein: CATSEGGESADTQYF
D gene: -; V gene: TRBV18; CDR3 protein: CASTDNRRTLVGETQYF
D gene: TRBD1; V gene: TRBV4-3; CDR3 protein: CASSQEDRTGRQETQYF
D gene: -; V gene: TRBV7-8; CDR3 protein: CASSLLRGSYNEQFF
D gene: -; V gene: TRBV5-1; CDR3 protein: CASRVSTSYNSPLHF
D gene: TRBD1; V gene: TRBV11-1; CDR3 protein: CASSHRTGVGYTF
D gene: -; V gene: TRBV29-1; CDR3 protein: CSIRQDDSYEQYF
D gene: -; V gene: TRBV3-1; CDR3 protein: CASSQPPWGGQKEQFF
D gene: TRBD1; V gene: TRBV19; CDR3 protein: CASSIADRARNQPQHF